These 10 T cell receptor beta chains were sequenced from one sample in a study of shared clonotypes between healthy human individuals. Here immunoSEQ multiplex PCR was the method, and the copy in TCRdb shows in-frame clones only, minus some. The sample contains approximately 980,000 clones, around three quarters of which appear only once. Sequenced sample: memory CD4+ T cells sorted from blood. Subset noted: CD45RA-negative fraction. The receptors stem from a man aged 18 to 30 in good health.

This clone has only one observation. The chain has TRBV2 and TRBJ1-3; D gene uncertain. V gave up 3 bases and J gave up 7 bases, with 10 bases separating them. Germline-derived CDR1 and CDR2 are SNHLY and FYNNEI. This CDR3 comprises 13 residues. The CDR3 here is CASSDPRENTIYF. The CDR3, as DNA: TGTGCCAGCAGTGACCCGAGGGAGAACACCATATATTTT.

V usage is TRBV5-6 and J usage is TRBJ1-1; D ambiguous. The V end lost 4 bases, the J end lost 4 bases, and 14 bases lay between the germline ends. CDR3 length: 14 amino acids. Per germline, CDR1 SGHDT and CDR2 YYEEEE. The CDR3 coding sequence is TGTGCCAGCAGCGGCACGACTTGGGCCACTGAAGCTTTCTTT. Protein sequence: CASSGTTWATEAFF.

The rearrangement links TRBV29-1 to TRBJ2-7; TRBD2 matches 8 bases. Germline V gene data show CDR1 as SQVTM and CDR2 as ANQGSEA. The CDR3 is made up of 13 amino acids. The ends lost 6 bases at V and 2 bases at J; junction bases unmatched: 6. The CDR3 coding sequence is TGCAGCGTCTGGGCGGGGGGTACCTACGAGCAGTACTTC. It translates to CSVWAGGTYEQYF.

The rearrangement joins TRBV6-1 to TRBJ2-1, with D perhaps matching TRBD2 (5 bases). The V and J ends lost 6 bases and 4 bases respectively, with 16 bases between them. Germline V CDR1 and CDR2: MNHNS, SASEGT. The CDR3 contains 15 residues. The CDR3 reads CASSEIGSVYNEQFF. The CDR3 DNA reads TGTGCCAGCAGCGAAATTGGTAGCGTTTACAATGAGCAGTTCTTC.

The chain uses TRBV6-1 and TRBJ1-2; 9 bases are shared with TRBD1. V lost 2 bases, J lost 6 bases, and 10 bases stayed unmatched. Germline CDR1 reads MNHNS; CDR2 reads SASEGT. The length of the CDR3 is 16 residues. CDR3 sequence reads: CASSEPGQGMGNGYTF. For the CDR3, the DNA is TGTGCCAGCAGTGAACCCGGACAGGGGATGGGAAATGGCTACACCTTC.

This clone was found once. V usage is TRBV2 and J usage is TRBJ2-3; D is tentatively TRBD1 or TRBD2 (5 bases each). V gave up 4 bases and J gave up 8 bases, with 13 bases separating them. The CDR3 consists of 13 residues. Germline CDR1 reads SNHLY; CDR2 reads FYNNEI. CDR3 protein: CASSGKRDGTQYF. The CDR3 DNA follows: TGTGCCAGCAGTGGTAAGAGGGACGGTACGCAGTATTTT.

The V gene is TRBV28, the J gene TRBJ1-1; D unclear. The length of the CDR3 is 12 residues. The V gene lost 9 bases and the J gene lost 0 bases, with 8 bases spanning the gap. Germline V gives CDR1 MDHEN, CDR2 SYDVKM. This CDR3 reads CASSIMNTEAFF. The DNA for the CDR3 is TGTGCCAGTTCCATCATGAACACTGAAGCTTTCTTT.

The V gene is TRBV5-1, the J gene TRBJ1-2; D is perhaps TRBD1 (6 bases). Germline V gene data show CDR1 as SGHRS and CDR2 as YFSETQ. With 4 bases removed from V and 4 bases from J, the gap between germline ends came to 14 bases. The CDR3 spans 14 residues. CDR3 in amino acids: CASSPLPGAYGYTF. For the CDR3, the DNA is TGCGCCAGCAGCCCATTACCGGGGGCCTATGGCTACACCTTC.

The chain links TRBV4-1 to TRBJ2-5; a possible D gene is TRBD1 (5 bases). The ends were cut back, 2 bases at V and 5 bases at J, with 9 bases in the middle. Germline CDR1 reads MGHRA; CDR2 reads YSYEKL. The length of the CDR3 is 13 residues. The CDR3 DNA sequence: TGCGCCAGCAGCCAAACAGGCATGGAGACCCAGTACTTC. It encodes CASSQTGMETQYF.

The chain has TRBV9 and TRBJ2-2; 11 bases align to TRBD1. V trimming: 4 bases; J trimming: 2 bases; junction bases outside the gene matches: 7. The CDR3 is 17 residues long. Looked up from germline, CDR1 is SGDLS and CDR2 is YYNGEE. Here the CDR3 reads CASSRTGGGLNTGELFF. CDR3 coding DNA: TGTGCCAGCAGCAGGACAGGGGGCGGCTTAAACACCGGGGAGCTGTTTTTT.